This entry lists 24 T cell receptor beta chains sequenced from one sample in a study of beta chain features in type 1 diabetes. Every isolated RNA sample was fully reverse transcribed, so sequencing captured expressed TCRB transcripts. TCRdb keeps only in-frame clones here, not all; method: immunoSEQ multiplex PCR. The sample lists 300,000 to 450,000 clones, roughly an eighth occurring once. The sample taken for sequencing was naive CD4+ T cells from blood. The receptors stem from a man between 18 and 29 years old in good health.

This clone has a handful of counts. The rearrangement joins TRBV28 to TRBJ2-5; 7 bases match TRBD2. The germline CDR1 and CDR2 sequences are MDHEN and SYDVKM. V lost 3 bases to trimming and J lost 11 bases; unmatched junction nucleotides: 15. CDR3 size: 15 residues. CDR3 sequence (DNA): TGTGCCAGCAGTTTCGAAGGGAGGGCCCTCGGCGGGCAGTACTTC. Translation gives CASSFEGRALGGQYF.

Many counts were recorded for this clone. The V call is TRBV7-9, the J call TRBJ2-7; 7 nucleotides line up with TRBD1. Per germline, CDR1 SEHNR and CDR2 FQNEAQ (reference sequence). Trimming took 0 bases from V and 6 from J; bases not matched to a gene: 5. This CDR3 contains 14 residues. The CDR3 DNA follows: TGTGCCAGCAGCTTAGCCGGGACAGTACGCGAGCAGTACTTC. Translation gives CASSLAGTVREQYF.

The chain carries TRBV5-4 and TRBJ2-1; 11 nucleotides match TRBD2. The J segment lost 0 bases and the V segment lost 7 bases, leaving 18 bases of the junction unmatched. The CDR3 spans 20 residues. Germline-derived CDR1 and CDR2 are SGHNT and YYREEE (reference sequence). The CDR3, as DNA: TGTGCCAGCCCCGGAGCGGGACCCGTAGCGGGAGGGAGCTCCTACAATGAGCAGTTCTTC. Its translation is CASPGAGPVAGGSSYNEQFF.

The chain recombines TRBV6-5 with TRBJ2-3, with D possibly being TRBD2 (6 bases). The CDR3 consists of 15 residues. Trimming stripped 2 bases from V and 3 bases from J, with 12 bases between. CDR1 and CDR2 from the germline V gene are MNHEY and SVGAGI. CDR3 region: CASSYGRGRTDTQYF. DNA for the CDR3: TGTGCCAGCAGTTACGGGCGGGGTCGGACAGATACGCAGTATTTT.

There are a few counts of this clone. V and J are TRBV2 and TRBJ1-2; D ambiguous. The CDR3 contains 14 residues. Deletions cut 7 bases from V and 1 base from J, with 13 bases between. Looked up from germline, CDR1 is SNHLY and CDR2 is FYNNEI. The CDR3 reads CASKRESINYGYTF. The DNA of the CDR3 is TGTGCCAGCAAACGGGAGTCGATTAACTATGGCTACACCTTC.

This sequence joins TRBV19 and TRBJ1-5; 8 bases agree with TRBD1. V was pared by 5 bases and J by 2 bases, with 2 bases of the junction left unmatched. Germline CDR1 and CDR2: LNHDA and SQIVND (reference sequence). The CDR3 has 14 amino acids. The CDR3 DNA follows: TGTGCCAGTAGTCGGGGACAGGGCAATCAGCCCCAGCATTTT. This codes for CASSRGQGNQPQHF.

This clone was counted only a few times. The chain links TRBV30 to TRBJ2-2; D gene uncertain. Germline CDR1 GTSNPN, CDR2 SVGIG (reference sequence). The CDR3 totals 13 residues. Trimming stripped 5 bases from V and 1 base from J, with 8 bases between. The CDR3 protein is CAWAQWNTGELFF. The CDR3 DNA reads TGTGCCTGGGCACAGTGGAACACCGGGGAGCTGTTTTTT.

This clone was seen only a few times. V usage is TRBV29-1 and J usage is TRBJ1-2; possible D gene TRBD1, 6 bases. The CDR3 has 13 residues. The germline V and J ends were trimmed by 7 bases and 8 bases, with 20 bases remaining between them. Per germline, CDR1 SQVTM and CDR2 ANQGSEA. CDR3 protein: CSAEQGSALGYTF. CDR3 coding DNA: TGCAGCGCCGAACAGGGCTCGGCTCTAGGCTACACCTTC.

This clone was seen more than once but under ten times. V usage is TRBV5-4 and J usage is TRBJ2-3, with 8 bases matching TRBD2. V shed 0 bases, J shed 2 bases, and the junction held 11 bases outside the gene matches. CDR1 and CDR2 from the germline V gene are SGHNT and YYREEE (reference sequence). This CDR3 has 18 amino acids. CDR3 DNA sequence: TGTGCCAGCAGCTTGGGGCCGATGCAGCGGGGGTACACAGATACGCAGTATTTT. It translates to CASSLGPMQRGYTDTQYF.

The V gene is TRBV30, the J gene TRBJ2-3; 7 bases match TRBD2. V trimming: 0 bases; J trimming: 2 bases; junction bases outside the gene matches: 8. From germline, CDR1 is GTSNPN and CDR2 SVGIG (reference sequence). The CDR3 loop spans 16 amino acids. CDR3 protein: CAWSVGSSGITDTQYF. In nucleotides, the CDR3 is TGTGCCTGGAGTGTAGGCTCTAGCGGAATCACAGATACGCAGTATTTT. The full variable domain, rest sourced from reference TRBV30 and TRBJ2-3, is SQTIHQWPATLVQPVGSPLSLECTVEGTSNPNLYWYRQAAGRGLQLLFYSVGIGQISSEVPQNLSASRPQDRQFILSSKKLLLSDSGFYLCAWSVGSSGITDTQYFGPGTRLTVL.

V is TRBV7-9 and J is TRBJ1-5; 11 bases align to TRBD1. J gave up 0 bases and V 3 bases, and 7 bases lay outside the gene matches. The CDR3 contains 18 residues. Germline CDR1 SEHNR, CDR2 FQNEAQ (reference sequence). CDR3 bases: TGTGCCAGCAGCTTTGGACAGGGGGCGATTTATAGCAATCAGCCCCAGCATTTT. It codes for CASSFGQGAIYSNQPQHF.

This clone was seen a handful of times. The chain uses TRBV9 and TRBJ1-6, with D unclear. Germline-derived CDR1 and CDR2 are SGDLS and YYNGEE. The length of the CDR3 is 15 residues. V was trimmed by 5 bases and J by 0 bases, leaving 9 bases between them. Written as DNA, the CDR3 is TGTGCCAGCAGTGAACTTAGCTCCTATAATTCACCCCTCCACTTT. It translates to CASSELSSYNSPLHF.

This clone was detected a few times. The chain joins TRBV25-1 to TRBJ2-5, with 7 bases fitting TRBD1. V was pared by 6 bases and J by 4 bases, with 5 bases of the junction left unmatched. In germline, CDR1 is MGHDK, CDR2 SYGVNS. The CDR3 covers 13 residues. The CDR3 protein is CASSRQGPETQYF. The CDR3 nucleotides are TGTGCCAGCAGCCGACAGGGCCCAGAGACCCAGTACTTC.

This clone occurred a few times. DNA of the CDR3: TGTGCCAGCAGCTTCGACAGGGGAGTGAATGGCTACACCTTC. Translating it yields CASSFDRGVNGYTF. The chain uses TRBV7-2 and TRBJ1-2; 8 bases fit TRBD1. The germline V gene has CDR1 SGHTA and CDR2 FQGNSA. V trimming: 3 bases; J trimming: 6 bases; junction bases outside the gene matches: 6. The CDR3 covers 14 residues.

The sample holds a few counts of this clone. This chain uses TRBV4-3 with TRBJ2-7; no clear D gene. This CDR3 spans 16 amino acids. Looked up from germline, CDR1 is LGHNA and CDR2 is YSLEER. Trimming shortened V by 4 bases and J by 4 bases, and 20 bases separated the two germline ends. CDR3 loop: CASSPIHGVPLYEQYF. CDR3 coding DNA: TGCGCCAGCAGCCCCATTCACGGAGTCCCCTTGTACGAGCAGTACTTC.

The sample holds a few counts of this clone. The rearrangement uses TRBV7-3 and TRBJ2-5; 7 bases match TRBD1. The CDR3 contains 13 residues. The junction had 4 bases not matched to a gene; V was cut back by 5 bases and J by 4 bases. Germline loops: CDR1 SGHTA, CDR2 FQGTGA. This CDR3 is CASSPGQIETQYF. The CDR3 DNA reads as TGTGCCAGCAGCCCGGGACAGATAGAGACCCAGTACTTC.

In its sample, this clone was seen a few times. J is TRBJ2-7 and V is TRBV5-4; TRBD1 is a possible D gene (6 bases). CDR1 SGHNT and CDR2 YYREEE come from the germline V gene (reference sequence). There are 12 residues in the CDR3. V lost 0 bases and J 5 bases, leaving 6 bases between the germline ends. DNA for the CDR3: TGTGCCAGCAGCTTGGACAGGGACGAGCAGTACTTC. This gives the protein CASSLDRDEQYF.

This sequence joins TRBV30 and TRBJ2-1, with a possible D match to TRBD2 (6 bases). The CDR3 is 13 amino acids. Trimming stripped 8 bases from V and 7 bases from J, with 18 bases between. Per the germline V gene, CDR1 is GTSNPN and CDR2 is SVGIG (reference sequence). CDR3 loop: CAGSPGTVNEQFF. CDR3 nucleotide sequence: TGTGCCGGTTCCCCTGGGACTGTTAATGAGCAGTTCTTC.

The chain uses TRBV4-2 and TRBJ2-7; a possible D gene is TRBD2 (5 bases). Germline CDR1 and CDR2: LGHNA and YNFKEQ. Trimming took 4 bases from V and 1 from J, leaving 14 bases between them. The CDR3 is 15 amino acids. CDR3: CASSREAGWSYEQYF. The CDR3 DNA reads as TGTGCCAGCAGCCGCGAGGCGGGCTGGTCCTACGAGCAGTACTTC.

The V gene is TRBV9, the J gene TRBJ2-7; D may be TRBD2 (6 bases). This CDR3 is 14 amino acids long. Germline-derived CDR1 and CDR2 are SGDLS and YYNGEE. Trimming left V 0 bases short and J 4 bases short, with 11 bases between. The CDR3 protein is CASSVVPGGYEQYF. DNA of the CDR3: TGTGCCAGCAGCGTAGTACCAGGAGGGTACGAGCAGTACTTC.

This clone was observed a few times. The J gene is TRBJ2-2, the V gene TRBV7-3, with 7 bases aligning to TRBD1. CDR3 size: 14 residues. Germline V gene lookup returns CDR1 SGHTA and CDR2 FQGTGA. Unmatched junction bases numbered 3, after V lost 4 bases and J lost 4 bases. CDR3: CASSWDRLTGELFF. CDR3 in DNA: TGTGCCAGCAGCTGGGACAGACTCACCGGGGAGCTGTTTTTT. The variable domain in full, completed from reference TRBV7-3 and TRBJ2-2, reads GAGVSQTPSNKVTEKGKYVELRCDPISGHTALYWYRQSLGQGPEFLIYFQGTGAADDSGLPNDRFFAVRPEGSVSTLKIQRTERGDSAVYLCASSWDRLTGELFFGEGSRLTVL.

The sample holds a few counts of this clone. The genes are TRBV6-1 and TRBJ1-1; 8 positions match TRBD1. V lost 8 bases to trimming and J lost 7 bases; unmatched junction nucleotides: 9. The length of the CDR3 is 13 residues. From germline, CDR1 is MNHNS and CDR2 SASEGT. The CDR3 region has the DNA TGTGCCAGCGGGGCGACAGGGGTGGGTGAAGCTTTCTTT. Translation gives CASGATGVGEAFF.

The chain uses TRBV7-3 and TRBJ2-7; possible D gene TRBD2, 7 bases. CDR3 size: 15 residues. CDR1 and CDR2 from the germline V gene are SGHTA and FQGTGA. Deletions cut 2 bases from V and 4 bases from J, with 15 bases between. CDR3 sequence: CASSLSGGGKYEQYF. DNA for the CDR3: TGTGCCAGCAGCTTATCAGGCGGGGGCAAGTACGAGCAGTACTTC.

V usage is TRBV6-5 and J usage is TRBJ1-5; D uncertain. Trimming pared 4 bases from V and 7 bases from J, leaving 8 bases between. This CDR3 region has 12 residues. CDR1 and CDR2 (germline): MNHEY, SVGAGI. CDR3 loop: CASSSSGQPQHF. CDR3 sequence (DNA): TGTGCCAGCAGTTCAAGCGGGCAGCCCCAGCATTTT.